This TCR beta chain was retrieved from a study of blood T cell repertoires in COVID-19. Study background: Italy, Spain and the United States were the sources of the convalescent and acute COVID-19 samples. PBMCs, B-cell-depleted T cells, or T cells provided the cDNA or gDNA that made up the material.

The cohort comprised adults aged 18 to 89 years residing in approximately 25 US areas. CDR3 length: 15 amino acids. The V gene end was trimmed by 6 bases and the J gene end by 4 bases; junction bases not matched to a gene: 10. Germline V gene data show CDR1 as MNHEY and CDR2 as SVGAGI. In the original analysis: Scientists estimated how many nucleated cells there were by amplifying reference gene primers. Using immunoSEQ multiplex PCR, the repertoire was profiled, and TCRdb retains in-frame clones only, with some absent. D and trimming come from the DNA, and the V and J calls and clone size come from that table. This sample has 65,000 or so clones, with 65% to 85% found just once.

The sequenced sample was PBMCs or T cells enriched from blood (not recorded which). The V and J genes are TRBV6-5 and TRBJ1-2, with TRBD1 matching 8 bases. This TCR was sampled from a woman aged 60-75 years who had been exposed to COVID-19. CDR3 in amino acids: CASRYLDREGYGYTF. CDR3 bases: TGTGCCAGCAGGTACCTGGACAGGGAAGGCTATGGCTACACCTTC.